Reported below is one T cell receptor beta chain. As yet, its antigen is unknown. 60 Vbeta and 13 Jbeta primers were used in PCR. The protocol was immunoSEQ multiplex PCR, while the TCRdb copy is restricted to in-frame clones and leaves out a portion. The data contain approximately 170,000 clones, 79% of them seen just once; the ten biggest clones take up approximately 2.2%. The data belong to a study of cytomegalovirus exposure and HLA in healthy donors. Study as a whole: Within the Caucasian-associated ancestry cluster were about 81% of the roughly 430 genotyped donors.

General observations from the study: In an earlier analysis, about 87% or about 30%: the productive usage of most TCR beta V segments.

The specimen was PBMCs. This receptor was taken from a woman between 45 and 65 years old in good health and CMV-seronegative.

The CDR3 DNA sequence: TGTGCCAGCAGTTTATTGGGGGGGTCCCAAGAGACCCAGTACTTC. It encodes CASSLLGGSQETQYF. This chain uses TRBV27 with TRBJ2-5, with TRBD2 matching 7 bases. This CDR3 is built from 15 residues. J lost 1 base, V lost 1 base, and 3 bases had no gene match. Germline V gene sequence: CDR1 MNHEY, CDR2 SMNVEV (reference sequence).